A single sample is the source of the 29 T cell receptor beta chains below, sequenced in a study of read filtering for tumor transcriptome and immune sequencing. From approximately 430 ng of RNA, a library with molecular barcoded alpha/delta and beta/gamma adaptors was made. TCRdb re-derived calls from the reads in MiXCR, one entry per CDR3 protein. The table has just over 14,000 distinct CDR3 sequences, about 20% seen once. Sequenced material: a population of CD138-negative cells sorted from bone marrow. Receptors were obtained from a donor aged 40 or over with multiple myeloma.

This clonotype has at least ten counts. The J gene is TRBJ1-6, the V gene TRBV7-2; 10 bases align to TRBD1. V trimming: 1 base; J trimming: 9 bases; junction bases outside the gene matches: 3. This CDR3 has 15 residues. The germline V gene has CDR1 SGHTA and CDR2 FQGNSA. CDR3 coding DNA: TGTGCCAGCAGCTTAGAGGGACAGGGGAGTTCACCCCTCCACTTT. This codes for CASSLEGQGSSPLHF.

The chain employs TRBV6-2 or TRBV6-3 and TRBJ2-1; TRBD2 aligns across 13 bases. V dropped 6 bases and J dropped 4; count of bases not matched to a gene: 6. The CDR3 contains 16 residues. Germline CDR1 reads MNHEY; CDR2 reads SVGEGT. CDR3 in amino acids: CASRRGLAGVYNEQFF. The CDR3 nucleotides are TGTGCCAGCAGACGTGGACTAGCGGGGGTGTACAATGAGCAGTTCTTC.

This clonotype was seen many times. In DNA form, the CDR3 reads TGTGCCAGCAGTGTGAGGACAGGGGGTTTTAATGAGCAGTTCTTC. Its protein is CASSVRTGGFNEQFF. The chain employs TRBV6-1 and TRBJ2-1; 10 bases map to TRBD1. CDR1 is MNHNS, CDR2 SASEGT, per germline. The CDR3 consists of 15 residues. Trimming cost V 4 bases and J 7 bases; bases outside gene matches: 7.

This clonotype was counted at least ten times. The J gene is TRBJ2-2, the V gene TRBV6-5; 14 nucleotides agree with TRBD2. The CDR3 has 18 residues. Germline trimming cut 7 bases from V and 3 bases from J; bases unmatched to any gene: 10. Per germline, CDR1 MNHEY and CDR2 SVGAGI. This chain's CDR3 is CASTQGLAGVWDTGELFF. The CDR3 DNA sequence: TGTGCCAGCACCCAGGGACTAGCGGGAGTCTGGGACACCGGGGAGCTGTTTTTT.

A note on this clonotype: A much larger clonotype is one base distant, so this may be a read error. The chain joins TRBV20-1 to TRBJ2-1; no definite D call. Per germline, CDR1 DFQATT and CDR2 SNEGSKA (reference sequence). The CDR3 sequence is 11 residues long. Written as DNA, the CDR3 is TGCAGTGCTAGCATTTACAGTGAGCAGTTCTTC. This sequence encodes CSASIYSEQFF.

V gene TRBV20-1 combines with J gene TRBJ2-3, with 8 bases fitting TRBD1. Germline CDR1 and CDR2: DFQATT and SNEGSKA (reference sequence). Trimming cost V 4 bases and J 8 bases; bases outside gene matches: 17. The CDR3 runs to 16 residues. The CDR3 here is CSAITSGGLRSGTQYF. Here the CDR3 DNA reads TGCAGTGCTATCACCTCAGGGGGCTTGAGGTCAGGTACGCAGTATTTT.

With regard to this clonotype: At one end the junction does not follow the germline gene, possibly because of a read error. The rearrangement joins TRBV2 to TRBJ2-3; 9 bases fit TRBD2. Germline CDR1 and CDR2: SNHLY and FYNNEI. The CDR3 extends over 14 amino acids. CDR3 bases: TGCGCCAGCACGGCGGGGGGGGGCAAAGATACGCAGTATTTT. It translates to CASTAGGGKDTQYF.

Details on this clonotype: A read error is possible here, since a much larger clone lies one base away. V is TRBV20-1 and J is TRBJ1-1; D is unresolved. The CDR3 loop spans 11 amino acids. V was cut by 5 bases and J by 3 bases, with 7 bases left in between. Germline V gene sequence: CDR1 DFQATT, CDR2 SNEGSKA (reference sequence). The CDR3 reads CSAPSDTEAFF. The CDR3 bases are TGCAGTGCTCCCTCGGACACTGAAGCTTTCTTT.

V usage is TRBV20-1 and J usage is TRBJ1-1, with a possible D match to TRBD1 (5 bases). The V end was cut by 3 bases, the J end by 11 bases, with 13 bases between. CDR3 length: 11 residues. Germline-derived CDR1 and CDR2 are DFQATT and SNEGSKA (reference sequence). CDR3 residues: CSARGEGNAFF. The DNA of the CDR3 is TGCAGTGCTAGGGGGGAGGGCAATGCTTTCTTT.

There are a few counts of this clonotype. The chain links TRBV6-6 to TRBJ2-3; no clear D. The germline V gene encodes CDR1 MNHNY and CDR2 SVGAGI (reference sequence). The ends were cut back, 0 bases at V and 2 bases at J, with 6 bases in the middle. This CDR3 contains 14 residues. The CDR3 sequence: CASSYSSNTDTQYF. In DNA form, the CDR3 reads TGTGCCAGCAGTTACTCAAGCAACACAGATACGCAGTATTTT.

A remark on this clonotype: This may be a read error: a much more frequent sequence differs by one nucleotide. The chain joins TRBV4-2 to TRBJ2-1, with 8 nucleotides matching TRBD2. Germline trimming cut 5 bases from V and 8 bases from J; bases unmatched to any gene: 5. The CDR3 contains 13 residues. The V gene's germline CDR1 is LGHNA and CDR2 YNFKEQ. CDR3 sequence reads: CASSIPAGDEQFF. The CDR3 nucleotides are TGTGCCAGCAGCATCCCAGCGGGGGATGAGCAGTTCTTC.

The table lists this clonotype with a few counts. The chain couples TRBV7-3 to TRBJ2-3; 8 positions agree with TRBD2. The CDR3 extends over 13 amino acids. The trim removed 5 bases at V and 8 bases at J, leaving 6 bases unmatched. CDR1 and CDR2 from the germline V gene are SGHTA and FQGTGA. The CDR3 DNA follows: TGTGCCAGCAGCGGGGGGACTAGGGGTACGCAGTATTTT. Residues: CASSGGTRGTQYF.

This rearrangement joins TRBV30 to TRBJ1-2; 10 bases align to TRBD1. The trim removed 5 bases at V and 4 bases at J, leaving 1 base unmatched. The germline V gene has CDR1 GTSNPN and CDR2 SVGIG (reference sequence). This CDR3 region has 12 residues. For the CDR3, the DNA is TGTGCCTGGGGACAGGGGGGCTATGGCTACACCTTC. Translated, it gives CAWGQGGYGYTF.

A single count supports this clonotype. The genes are TRBV25-1 and TRBJ2-7; 9 nucleotides align to TRBD1. After removal of 6 bases from V and 1 base from J, the junction contained 1 base not matched to a gene. CDR1 MGHDK and CDR2 SYGVNS come from the germline V gene. CDR3 size: 13 residues. CDR3 protein: CASRGQGSYEQYF. CDR3 nucleotide sequence: TGTGCCAGCAGGGGACAGGGATCCTACGAGCAGTACTTC.

This clonotype was observed at least ten times. The rearrangement uses TRBV2 and TRBJ1-6; D uncertain. Trimming removed 8 bases from V and 10 bases from J, with 24 bases in between. Germline V gene data show CDR1 as SNHLY and CDR2 as FYNNEI. The CDR3 totals 16 residues. CDR3 region: CASARSGSAPGSPLHF. The CDR3 nucleotides are TGTGCCAGCGCGCGCTCCGGGTCGGCCCCGGGGTCACCCCTCCACTTT.

This clonotype is medium-sized within its sample. This rearrangement joins TRBV20-1 to TRBJ2-1; 7 nucleotides align to TRBD2. The V gene's germline CDR1 is DFQATT and CDR2 SNEGSKA (reference sequence). V lost 0 bases to trimming and J lost 0 bases; unmatched junction nucleotides: 5. The CDR3 is 16 residues long. The DNA of the CDR3 is TGCAGTGCTAGAGATAGAGCGGGACTCTCCTACAATGAGCAGTTCTTC. Translated, it gives CSARDRAGLSYNEQFF.

The chain uses TRBV27 and TRBJ2-2; TRBD1 might be the D (5 bases). CDR1 is MNHEY, CDR2 SMNVEV, per germline (reference sequence). Deletions cut 5 bases from V and 8 bases from J, with 9 bases between. The CDR3 consists of 12 residues. CDR3 DNA sequence: TGTGCCAGCAGTCCAGGGCTGGGGGAGCTGTTTTTT. Its protein is CASSPGLGELFF.

This clonotype was picked up a small number of times. This rearrangement joins TRBV7-6 to TRBJ2-3; 7 bases agree with TRBD1. This CDR3 spans 13 amino acids. The germline gives CDR1 SGHVS, CDR2 FNYEAQ. Germline trimming cut 4 bases from V and 4 bases from J; bases unmatched to any gene: 2. The CDR3 sequence is CASSWDRADTQYF. CDR3 nucleotides: TGTGCCAGCAGCTGGGACAGAGCAGATACGCAGTATTTT.

This clonotype appeared a few times. This chain connects TRBV20-1 to TRBJ2-2; D assignment may be TRBD1 or TRBD2 (5 bases each). With 1 base removed from V and 0 bases from J, the gap between germline ends came to 6 bases. Germline V lookup: CDR1 DFQATT, CDR2 SNEGSKA (reference sequence). This CDR3 has 14 amino acids. CDR3 in DNA: TGCAGTGCTAGAGCGGGACCGAACACCGGGGAGCTGTTTTTT. Protein product: CSARAGPNTGELFF.

This clonotype was seen ten or more times. This rearrangement joins TRBV6-2 or TRBV6-3 to TRBJ1-5; D call uncertain. Per germline, CDR1 MNHEY and CDR2 SVGEGT. The germline V and J ends were trimmed by 3 bases and 2 bases, with 8 bases remaining between them. The CDR3 has 14 amino acids. The CDR3 nucleotides read TGTGCCAGCAGTTATTTAGATGGCAATCAGCCCCAGCATTTT. It translates to CASSYLDGNQPQHF.

On this clonotype itself: Given a much more abundant clone one base away, this may be a read error. The chain joins TRBV6-6 to TRBJ2-7, with a possible D match to TRBD2 (6 bases). The CDR3 has 16 amino acids. Germline lookup yields CDR1 MNHNY and CDR2 SVGAGI (reference sequence). The DNA of the CDR3 is TGTGCCGGCAGTTACGGGATCGGACTACTATTCGCCGAGCAGTACTTC. Amino acids: CAGSYGIGLLFAEQYF.

This clonotype was counted only a few times. V is TRBV29-1 and J is TRBJ2-5, with 7 bases matching TRBD2. From germline, CDR1 is SQVTM and CDR2 ANQGSEA. J lost 2 bases, V lost 7 bases, and 7 bases had no gene match. The CDR3 length is 13 residues. This CDR3 reads CSAGRTRQETQYF. The CDR3 region has the DNA TGCAGCGCCGGAAGGACTAGGCAAGAGACCCAGTACTTC.

There are many counts of this clonotype. This could be a read error, since a much larger clone is one nucleotide away. This rearrangement joins TRBV12-3 or TRBV12-4 to TRBJ2-2, with D unclear. Deletions cut 7 bases from V and 3 bases from J, with 6 bases between. There are 12 residues in the CDR3. CDR3 loop: CASIPDTGELFF. The CDR3 DNA follows: TGTGCCAGCATCCCCGACACCGGGGAGCTGTTTTTT.

This clonotype has ten or more counts. The chain is built from TRBV19 and TRBJ2-3; 8 nucleotides align to TRBD2. The CDR3 contains 15 residues. The V and J ends lost 5 bases and 3 bases, in that order; junction bases with no gene match: 7. Per germline, CDR1 LNHDA and CDR2 SQIVND (reference sequence). The CDR3 sequence: CASSPGGGRTDTQYF. In DNA, the CDR3 is TGTGCCAGTAGTCCCGGGGGGGGTCGGACAGATACGCAGTATTTT. Complete variable domain (other parts from reference TRBV19 and TRBJ2-3): DGGITQSPKYLFRKEGQNVTLSCEQNLNHDAMYWYRQDPGQGLRLIYYSQIVNDFQKGDIAEGYSVSREKKESFPLTVTSAQKNPTAFYLCASSPGGGRTDTQYFGPGTRLTVL.

This clonotype was seen repeatedly, ten times or more. V usage is TRBV7-2 and J usage is TRBJ2-7, with 7 nucleotides matching TRBD2. The germline CDR1 and CDR2 sequences are SGHTA and FQGNSA. The V segment lost 1 base and the J segment 6 bases; nucleotides outside the gene matches: 6. The CDR3 runs to 14 residues. The CDR3 is CASSLGGGSIEQYF. The DNA of the CDR3 is TGTGCCAGCAGCTTAGGTGGCGGGAGTATCGAGCAGTACTTC.

Ten or more counts support this clonotype. The V gene is TRBV30, the J gene TRBJ2-5; 8 bases align to TRBD2. Trimming cost V 3 bases and J 4 bases; bases outside gene matches: 4. CDR3 size: 13 residues. CDR1 GTSNPN and CDR2 SVGIG come from the germline V gene (reference sequence). This CDR3 reads CAWSGSGGETQYF. In DNA, the CDR3 is TGTGCCTGGAGCGGGAGCGGGGGAGAGACCCAGTACTTC.

This clonotype appeared a few times. The V gene is TRBV7-2, the J gene TRBJ2-2; 7 nucleotides match TRBD2. J was trimmed by 1 base and V by 5 bases; bases with no gene match: 7. The CDR3 contains 16 residues. Germline V gene lookup returns CDR1 SGHTA and CDR2 FQGNSA. The CDR3 DNA reads TGTGCCAGCAGCCCCTGGGGGGGGATGAACACCGGGGAGCTGTTTTTT. Protein: CASSPWGGMNTGELFF.

In this sample, this clonotype turned up many times. J is TRBJ2-7 and V is TRBV29-1; 7 bases align to TRBD2. V gave up 6 bases and J gave up 4 bases; unmatched junction bases: 6. Germline V CDR1 and CDR2: SQVTM, ANQGSEA. The CDR3 consists of 12 residues. CDR3 residues: CSVRGSTYEQYF. In DNA, the CDR3 is TGCAGCGTCCGCGGGAGTACGTACGAGCAGTACTTC.

This clonotype was seen repeatedly, ten times or more. This chain connects TRBV10-3 to TRBJ1-2, with TRBD1 identical over 8 bases. This CDR3 has 15 amino acids. Germline V lookup: CDR1 ENHRY, CDR2 SYGVKD. The junction had 14 bases not matched to a gene; V was cut back by 8 bases and J by 6 bases. The CDR3 DNA reads TGTGCCATCCGAACCGTGATCTTGGACAGGGATGGCTACACCTTC. It is translated as CAIRTVILDRDGYTF.